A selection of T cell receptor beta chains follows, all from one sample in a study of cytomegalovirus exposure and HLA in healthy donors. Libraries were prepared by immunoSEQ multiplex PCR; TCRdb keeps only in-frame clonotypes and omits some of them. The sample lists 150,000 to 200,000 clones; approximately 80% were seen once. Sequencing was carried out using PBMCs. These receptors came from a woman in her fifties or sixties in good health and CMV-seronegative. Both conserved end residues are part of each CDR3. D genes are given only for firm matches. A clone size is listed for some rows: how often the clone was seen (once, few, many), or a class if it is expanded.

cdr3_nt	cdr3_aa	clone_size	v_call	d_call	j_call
TGTGCCTGGAGCACAGGGAGGGGCACTGAAGCTTTCTTT	CAWSTGRGTEAFF	NA	TRBV30	NA	TRBJ1-1
TGTGCCAGTAGTATTGAGACAGCTGGAAACACCATATATTTT	CASSIETAGNTIYF	NA	TRBV19	NA	TRBJ1-3
TGTGCCAGTAGCCCCCGTAGGGACAGGGGCCCTCAGAGTGAGCAGTTCTTC	CASSPRRDRGPQSEQFF	few	TRBV19	TRBD1	TRBJ2-1
TGCGCCAGCAGTAGTGGTTCCAACACTGAAGCTTTCTTT	CASSSGSNTEAFF	NA	TRBV5-1	NA	TRBJ1-1
TGTGCCAGCAGCAACCCCGGGGTAGCGGGACAAACCTCCTACGAGCAGTACTTC	CASSNPGVAGQTSYEQYF	NA	TRBV21-1	NA	TRBJ2-7
TGTGCCAGCTCACGCGCTCGGACAGGGGGCGCGTTTCCTGACTTACGCGGGGATGGCTACACCTTC	CASSRARTGGAFPDLRGDGYTF	few	TRBV18	TRBD1	TRBJ1-2
TGTGCCAGCAGTGAGACGGGAGGGCCCACAGATACGCAGTATTTT	CASSETGGPTDTQYF	NA	TRBV2	TRBD2	TRBJ2-3
TGCGCCAGCAGCTTGGCCTCGGGTACCACAGATACGCAGTATTTT	CASSLASGTTDTQYF	NA	TRBV5-1	NA	TRBJ2-3
TGTGCCAGTTGTGCCGTACTTAACACTGAAGCTTTCTTT	CASCAVLNTEAFF	few	TRBV19	NA	TRBJ1-1
TGTGCCAGCAATAGGTGGGGAAGGGAGGATACGCAGTATTTT	CASNRWGREDTQYF	few	TRBV27	NA	TRBJ2-3
TGTGCCAGCAGCTCAAGTCTGATAGGACAATTGAACACTGAAGCTTTCTTT	CASSSSLIGQLNTEAFF	NA	TRBV5-4	NA	TRBJ1-1
TGTGCCAGCAGCTTCCGCCTAGGACAGGGCGATGAGCAGTTCTTC	CASSFRLGQGDEQFF	NA	TRBV7-9	TRBD1	TRBJ2-1
TGCAGCGTGGCCTCCGGGACAGGGTTGGTGAGGTACAATGAGCAGTTCTTC	CSVASGTGLVRYNEQFF	NA	TRBV29-1	TRBD1	TRBJ2-1
TGTGCCAGCAGCCAAGCGAGTGCGGGGACTCTCGACGAGCAGTACTTC	CASSQASAGTLDEQYF	NA	TRBV14	NA	TRBJ2-7
TGTGCCAGGCACTCCCTACCGGCAGGGAGGGGCCGATGGTTCGAGGTCACTGAAGCTTTCTTT	CARHSLPAGRGRWFEVTEAFF	NA	TRBV2	NA	TRBJ1-1
TGCAGCGTTGGGAGTAGCGGGAGCGGCTACGAGCAGTACTTC	CSVGSSGSGYEQYF	NA	TRBV29-1	TRBD2	TRBJ2-7
TGTGCCAGCAGCTTAGGTCAGGGGTCTAACTATGGCTACACCTTC	CASSLGQGSNYGYTF	NA	TRBV7-9	NA	TRBJ1-2
TGTGCCAGCAGCTCTACGACTTCTAGCGGTCAGTTCTTC	CASSSTTSSGQFF	NA	TRBV7-3	TRBD2	TRBJ2-1
TGCGCCAGCAGCCACAGAGGACAGGGACGGGATTCACCCCTCCACTTT	CASSHRGQGRDSPLHF	NA	TRBV4-3	TRBD1	TRBJ1-6
TGTGCCAGCTCACCAAGAGGGGGTTTTGAAAAACTGTTTTTT	CASSPRGGFEKLFF	NA	TRBV18	NA	TRBJ1-4
TGCGCCAGCAGCCAGAGAGCGGTAACCGGGGAGCTGTTTTTT	CASSQRAVTGELFF	NA	TRBV4-3	NA	TRBJ2-2
TGTGCCAGCAGTTTATCGGGCCTAGCGGGGGGCCCCGATAGCACAGATACGCAGTATTTT	CASSLSGLAGGPDSTDTQYF	NA	TRBV27	TRBD2	TRBJ2-3
TGTGCCGGCCGTAGCGGGATTAACACCGGGGAGCTGTTTTTT	CAGRSGINTGELFF	NA	TRBV7-2	TRBD2	TRBJ2-2
TGTGCCAGCAGTCCTACAGGGGCGAGAGAGACCCAGTACTTC	CASSPTGARETQYF	NA	TRBV27	TRBD1	TRBJ2-5
TGCAGCGTGGGACGGGGACTAGCGGGGACCATGGATACGCAGTATTTT	CSVGRGLAGTMDTQYF	NA	TRBV29-1	TRBD2	TRBJ2-3
TGTGCCAGCAGTTTACTCCGGGACTACAATGAGCAGTTCTTC	CASSLLRDYNEQFF	NA	TRBV28	NA	TRBJ2-1
TGTGCCAGCATGGGATATAGCGGGAGTGGGCTGTTTTTT	CASMGYSGSGLFF	NA	TRBV11-2	TRBD2	TRBJ2-2
TGCGCCAGCAGTGCAGGACAGGGGGTTCCCTCTGGGGCCAACGTCCTGACTTTC	CASSAGQGVPSGANVLTF	once	TRBV10-2	TRBD1	TRBJ2-6
TGTGCCAGCAGCTTCGGGGGATCCGTCGGAAATGAGCAGTTCTTC	CASSFGGSVGNEQFF	NA	TRBV11-3	NA	TRBJ2-1
TGTGCCAGCAGCGGACAGGGGGGTCAGCCCCAGCATTTT	CASSGQGGQPQHF	NA	TRBV2	TRBD1	TRBJ1-5
TGCAGCGTCGTTCCAGACAGGAATGAAAAACTGTTTTTT	CSVVPDRNEKLFF	once	TRBV29-1	NA	TRBJ1-4
TGTGCCAGCAGTTCGCTAGGGAGAGATAATGAAAAACTGTTTTTT	CASSSLGRDNEKLFF	NA	TRBV28	NA	TRBJ1-4
TGCGCCAGCACCCCTCCCAGCGGGGGTTTGAATACGCAGTATTTT	CASTPPSGGLNTQYF	NA	TRBV10-2	TRBD2	TRBJ2-3
TGTGCCAGCAGTGAATCAGGGCCCAGCTCCTACGAGCAGTACTTC	CASSESGPSSYEQYF	NA	TRBV25-1	NA	TRBJ2-7
TGTGCCAGCAAAAGAGAGTACACAGATACGCAGTATTTT	CASKREYTDTQYF	NA	TRBV6-1	NA	TRBJ2-3
TGTGCCTGGGACAGCCCAGGAGAAAAACTGTTTTTT	CAWDSPGEKLFF	NA	TRBV30	NA	TRBJ1-4
TGTGCCAGCCGCAGGGGGCAAGAGACCCAGTACTTC	CASRRGQETQYF	NA	TRBV2	TRBD1	TRBJ2-5
TGTGCCAGCAGTGAATACATACAGGGGAGGACTGAAGCTTTCTTT	CASSEYIQGRTEAFF	NA	TRBV6-1	TRBD1	TRBJ1-1
TGCAGCGTTCTCAGGGGCCACTACTCTGGAAACACCATATATTTT	CSVLRGHYSGNTIYF	once	TRBV29-1	NA	TRBJ1-3
TGCGCCAGTAGCCAAGATGTGGCAGTTAACTATGGCTACACCTTC	CASSQDVAVNYGYTF	NA	TRBV4-1	NA	TRBJ1-2
TGTGCCAGCAGCTTAGCGCCCGGGAGGGGTACAGATACGCAGTATTTT	CASSLAPGRGTDTQYF	NA	TRBV7-8	TRBD2	TRBJ2-3
TGTGCCAGCAGCGTAGGGGTTGGGGACAGGGGTCTGGATGAGCAGTTCTTC	CASSVGVGDRGLDEQFF	NA	TRBV9	TRBD1	TRBJ2-1
TGTGCCAGCAGCCCCGCCCCCCAGCGGCTCTACAATGAGCAGTTCTTC	CASSPAPQRLYNEQFF	once	TRBV11-2	NA	TRBJ2-1
TGTGCCAGCAGTGAAGCCAAAGGTGCGAGGTTTTGGAATGAGCAGTTCTTC	CASSEAKGARFWNEQFF	NA	TRBV2	NA	TRBJ2-1
TGCGCCAGCAGCCCCGGGAGCGGGGGATCCACAGATACGCAGTATTTT	CASSPGSGGSTDTQYF	NA	TRBV5-1	TRBD2	TRBJ2-3
TGTGCCAGCATGAGTTTAAACTATGGCTACACCTTC	CASMSLNYGYTF	NA	TRBV6-5	NA	TRBJ1-2
TGTGCCAACCGACTAGCGGGGACCCCGGGCACAGATACGCAGTATTTT	CANRLAGTPGTDTQYF	NA	TRBV2	TRBD2	TRBJ2-3
TGTGCCAGCAGTCTGACGGGTCGTGGTGTAAATAGTAACTATGGCTACACCTTC	CASSLTGRGVNSNYGYTF	NA	TRBV27	NA	TRBJ1-2
TGTGCCAGCAGCGCCGAAGGGGCTCCCGCCAACGTCCTGACTTTC	CASSAEGAPANVLTF	NA	TRBV9	NA	TRBJ2-6
TGCGCCAGCAGCTTGGTAGGACAGGGGGGCACTGAAGCTTTCTTT	CASSLVGQGGTEAFF	NA	TRBV5-1	TRBD1	TRBJ1-1
TGTGCCTGGAGTGTACTTCGAGGCGCAGATACGCAGTATTTT	CAWSVLRGADTQYF	once	TRBV30	NA	TRBJ2-3
TGTGCCAGCTCACCAGAAACCTACAGGGGTGATCAGCCCCAGCATTTT	CASSPETYRGDQPQHF	NA	TRBV18	TRBD1	TRBJ1-5
TGTGCCAGCGGATCAACCCAGGATGAGCAGTTCTTC	CASGSTQDEQFF	NA	TRBV7-3	NA	TRBJ2-1
TGTGCCAGCAGCTTCAGCCAGCCCGAACACAGAAGCTCCTATAATTCACCCCTCCACTTT	CASSFSQPEHRSSYNSPLHF	few	TRBV7-3	NA	TRBJ1-6
TGTGCCAGCACTCAGGGTTTTTTCTACACTGAAGCTTTCTTT	CASTQGFFYTEAFF	NA	TRBV28	NA	TRBJ1-1
TGTGCCACCAGCCGCGCCGGGACAGGGTTCGAGCAGTACTTC	CATSRAGTGFEQYF	NA	TRBV15	TRBD1	TRBJ2-7
TGCAGCGCTGGGACAGCTTTCGGCGGGGAGCTGTTTTTT	CSAGTAFGGELFF	NA	TRBV29-1	TRBD1	TRBJ2-2